This T cell receptor (beta chain) was found in a study of control samples from healthy donors and cancer patients. TCRdb's table, derived via immunoSEQ multiplex PCR, lists solely in-frame clones and lacks some. Of 95,000 to 150,000 clones listed, 90% to 95% are singletons. The source material was blood. This sequence was found in a woman in her late teens or twenties in good health.

CDR3 in amino acids: CASSLGPQPDTEAFF. The CDR3, as DNA: TGTGCCAGCAGCCTCGGTCCACAACCGGACACTGAAGCTTTCTTT. This chain uses TRBV5-6 with TRBJ1-1; D is uncertain. The germline gives CDR1 SGHDT, CDR2 YYEEEE. Trimming removed 4 bases at V and 3 bases at J, with 16 bases between. The CDR3 has 15 amino acids.